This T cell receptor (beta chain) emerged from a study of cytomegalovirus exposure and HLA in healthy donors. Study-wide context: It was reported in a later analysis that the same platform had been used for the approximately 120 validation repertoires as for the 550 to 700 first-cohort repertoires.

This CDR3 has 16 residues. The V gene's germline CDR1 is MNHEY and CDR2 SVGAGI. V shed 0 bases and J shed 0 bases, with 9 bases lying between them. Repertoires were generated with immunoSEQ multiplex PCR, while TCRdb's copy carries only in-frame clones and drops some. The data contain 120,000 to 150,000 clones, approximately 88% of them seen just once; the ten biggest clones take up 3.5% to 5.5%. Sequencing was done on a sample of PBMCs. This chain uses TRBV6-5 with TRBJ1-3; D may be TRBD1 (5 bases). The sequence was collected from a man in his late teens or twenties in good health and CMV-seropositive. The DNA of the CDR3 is TGTGCCAGCAGTTACTCTTCCAGGGTCTCTGGAAACACCATATATTTT. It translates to CASSYSSRVSGNTIYF.